This T cell receptor beta chain was identified in a study of cytomegalovirus exposure and HLA in healthy donors. Study conclusions and caveats: In a later analysis, HLA-associated beta chains showed higher expansion and lower generation probabilities than comparable chains.

This clone was counted only a few times. Its antigen is as yet unknown. 13 Jbeta primers and 60 Vbeta primers were used for the PCR. TCRdb keeps only in-frame clones here, not all; method: immunoSEQ multiplex PCR. The sample records 95,000 to 150,000 clones, about 10% being singletons. Specimen: PBMCs. The sequence derives from a woman under 30 in good health and CMV-seropositive.

CDR3 nucleotide sequence: TGTGCCAGCAGAGAGACAGGGATTCTAGGTGGCTACACCTTC. It yields the protein CASRETGILGGYTF. The J gene is TRBJ1-2, the V gene TRBV6-5; 7 bases fit TRBD1. The J segment lost 7 bases and the V segment lost 6 bases, leaving 11 bases of the junction unmatched. Germline-derived CDR1 and CDR2 are MNHEY and SVGAGI. This CDR3 comprises 14 residues.